The 14 T cell receptor beta chains below come from one sample, sequenced in a study of blood T cells in healthy people across ages. A second PCR, run for about 7 to 11 cycles, used a sample-barcoded 5' primer plus a J-beta primer mix. Each CDR3 protein gets one entry after TCRdb re-called the 5' RACE reads with MiXCR. The sample lists about 580,000 distinct CDR3 sequences, 40% to 55% occurring once. The specimen sequenced was blood. These receptors all stem from a man at least 80 years old in good health.

This clonotype was counted between two and nine times. The rearrangement links TRBV6-2 or TRBV6-3 to TRBJ2-7; no reliable D call. The V end was cut by 6 bases, the J end by 2 bases, with 8 bases between. This CDR3 is built from 12 residues. In germline, CDR1 is MNHEY, CDR2 SVGEGT. The CDR3 nucleotides are TGTGCCAGCAGCTACAACCCCTACGAGCAGTACTTC. Its translation is CASSYNPYEQYF.

Worth noting for this clonotype: Its ends do not fully match the called genes, so a read error is possible. The chain links TRBV6-5 to TRBJ2-1; 8 bases match TRBD1. Germline CDR1 and CDR2: MNHEY and SVGAGI. The CDR3 length is 14 residues. The CDR3 nucleotides are TGTGCCAGCAGTGACAGGGGCTCCTACAATGGGCAGTTCTTC. It is translated as CASSDRGSYNGQFF.

The chain has TRBV7-9 and TRBJ2-3; a possible D gene is TRBD2 (6 bases). Germline V lookup: CDR1 SEHNR, CDR2 FQNEAQ (reference sequence). The CDR3 is 19 amino acids. Trimming removed 2 bases at V and 6 bases at J, with 27 bases between. CDR3 bases: TGTGCCAGCAGCTTACCCTTCTTGGGCTGGGGCGGGAATAACGATACGCAGTATTTT. This gives the protein CASSLPFLGWGGNNDTQYF.

This chain uses TRBV27 with TRBJ2-7; D is ambiguous. Germline CDR1 and CDR2: MNHEY and SMNVEV (reference sequence). Trimming removed 0 bases at V and 6 bases at J, with 12 bases between. The CDR3 extends over 14 amino acids. The CDR3 region is CASSLSNVWGEQYF. DNA for the CDR3: TGTGCCAGCAGTTTATCGAACGTATGGGGCGAGCAGTACTTC.

V is TRBV20-1 and J is TRBJ2-5; D uncertain. With 0 bases removed from V and 2 bases from J, the gap between germline ends came to 10 bases. Germline-derived CDR1 and CDR2 are DFQATT and SNEGSKA (reference sequence). The CDR3 totals 14 residues. The CDR3 region has the DNA TGCAGTGCTAGAGATGGGCGGATTCAAGAGACCCAGTACTTC. Its translation is CSARDGRIQETQYF.

This clonotype was detected a few times. The chain employs TRBV6-5 and TRBJ1-1; no definite D call. The CDR3 covers 13 residues. From germline, CDR1 is MNHEY and CDR2 SVGAGI. Trimming pared 10 bases from V and 2 bases from J, leaving 14 bases between. The CDR3 coding sequence is TGTGCCACCGGTAGAGAACCCAACACTGAAGCTTTCTTT. This sequence encodes CATGREPNTEAFF.

The J gene is TRBJ1-4, the V gene TRBV28; D call uncertain. Germline V gives CDR1 MDHEN, CDR2 SYDVKM. V was shortened by 3 bases and J by 0 bases, with 5 bases between the two germline ends. The CDR3 has 14 amino acids. The CDR3 DNA reads as TGTGCCAGCAGTTTCCAGGCAACTAATGAAAAACTGTTTTTT. As protein: CASSFQATNEKLFF. Combining the CDR3 with reference TRBV28 and TRBJ1-4 gives the whole variable domain DVKVTQSSRYLVKRTGEKVFLECVQDMDHENMFWYRQDPGLGLRLIYFSYDVKMKEKGDIPEGYSVSREKKERFSLILESASTNQTSMYLCASSFQATNEKLFFGSGTQLSVL.

This clonotype was detected many times. The rearrangement uses TRBV6-6 and TRBJ1-6; perhaps TRBD1 as D (5 bases). Germline CDR1 and CDR2: MNHNY and SVGAGI (reference sequence). Trimming stripped 2 bases from V and 7 bases from J, with 15 bases between. The CDR3 totals 16 residues. In nucleotides, the CDR3 is TGTGCCAGCAGTTACGGCCAGGGAAACAGAAATTCACCCCTCCACTTT. Its translation is CASSYGQGNRNSPLHF.

This clonotype was observed a few times. This sequence joins TRBV20-1 and TRBJ2-1, with 12 nucleotides matching TRBD2. Per germline, CDR1 DFQATT and CDR2 SNEGSKA (reference sequence). The CDR3 has 17 amino acids. Germline trimming cut 2 bases from V and 0 bases from J; bases unmatched to any gene: 5. The CDR3 sequence is CSARKATSGSSYNEQFF. The CDR3, as DNA: TGCAGTGCTAGAAAGGCGACTAGCGGGAGCTCCTACAATGAGCAGTTCTTC.

CDR3 loop: CASTLGRGEQFF. In nucleotides, the CDR3 is TGTGCCAGTACCCTCGGCCGCGGCGAGCAGTTCTTC. The chain employs TRBV28 and TRBJ2-1, with D uncertain. Looked up from germline, CDR1 is MDHEN and CDR2 is SYDVKM. The CDR3 is made up of 12 amino acids. V was shortened by 9 bases and J by 10 bases, with 16 bases between the two germline ends.

This clonotype was counted only a few times. The chain employs TRBV5-1 and TRBJ2-1; no clear D. Deletions cut 0 bases from V and 6 bases from J, with 13 bases between. The CDR3 length is 15 residues. CDR1 SGHRS and CDR2 YFSETQ come from the germline V gene. Here the CDR3 reads CASSLEPGGVNEQFF. The CDR3, as DNA: TGCGCCAGCAGCTTGGAACCGGGTGGCGTCAATGAGCAGTTCTTC.

This clonotype came up a few times. The rearrangement uses TRBV7-9 and TRBJ2-3; D is undetermined. CDR3 length: 14 amino acids. The germline V gene has CDR1 SEHNR and CDR2 FQNEAQ (reference sequence). Trimming stripped 6 bases from V and 2 bases from J, with 12 bases between. CDR3 loop: CASRPQPNTDTQYF. DNA of the CDR3: TGTGCCAGCAGACCCCAGCCAAACACAGATACGCAGTATTTT.

The chain carries TRBV9 and TRBJ1-1; 9 nucleotides match TRBD1. This CDR3 has 16 residues. Trimming took 2 bases from V and 5 from J; bases not matched to a gene: 10. Germline CDR1 reads SGDLS; CDR2 reads YYNGEE. CDR3 region: CASSVSKDRGGTEAFF. The DNA for the CDR3 is TGTGCCAGCAGCGTCTCAAAGGACAGGGGTGGGACTGAAGCTTTCTTT. Looking up the rest from reference TRBV9 and TRBJ1-1 gives the full variable domain: DSGVTQTPKHLITATGQRVTLRCSPRSGDLSVYWYQQSLDQGLQFLIQYYNGEERAKGNILERFSAQQFPDLHSELNLSSLELGDSALYFCASSVSKDRGGTEAFFGQGTRLTVV.

The chain couples TRBV28 to TRBJ2-5, with a tentative D call TRBD1 (6 bases). Germline-derived CDR1 and CDR2 are MDHEN and SYDVKM. This CDR3 comprises 13 residues. Trimming shortened V by 6 bases and J by 1 base, and 9 bases separated the two germline ends. The CDR3 bases are TGTGCCAGCAGACAGACAGGCCAAGAGACCCAGTACTTC. Translating gives CASRQTGQETQYF.